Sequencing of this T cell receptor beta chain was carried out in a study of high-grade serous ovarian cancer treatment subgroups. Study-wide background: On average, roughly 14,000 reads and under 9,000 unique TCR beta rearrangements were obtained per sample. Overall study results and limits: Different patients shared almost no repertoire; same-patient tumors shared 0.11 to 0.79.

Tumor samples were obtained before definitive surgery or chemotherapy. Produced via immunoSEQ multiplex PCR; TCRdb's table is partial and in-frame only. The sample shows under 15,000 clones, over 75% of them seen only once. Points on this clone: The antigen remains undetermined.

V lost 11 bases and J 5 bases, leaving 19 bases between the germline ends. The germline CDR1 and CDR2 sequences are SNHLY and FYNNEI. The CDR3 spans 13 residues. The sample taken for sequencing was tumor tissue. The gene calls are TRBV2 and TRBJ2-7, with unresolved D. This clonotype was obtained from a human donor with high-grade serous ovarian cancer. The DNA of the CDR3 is TGTGCCTCTGAGGACCCTCCAAAGGACGAGCAGTACTTC. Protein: CASEDPPKDEQYF.